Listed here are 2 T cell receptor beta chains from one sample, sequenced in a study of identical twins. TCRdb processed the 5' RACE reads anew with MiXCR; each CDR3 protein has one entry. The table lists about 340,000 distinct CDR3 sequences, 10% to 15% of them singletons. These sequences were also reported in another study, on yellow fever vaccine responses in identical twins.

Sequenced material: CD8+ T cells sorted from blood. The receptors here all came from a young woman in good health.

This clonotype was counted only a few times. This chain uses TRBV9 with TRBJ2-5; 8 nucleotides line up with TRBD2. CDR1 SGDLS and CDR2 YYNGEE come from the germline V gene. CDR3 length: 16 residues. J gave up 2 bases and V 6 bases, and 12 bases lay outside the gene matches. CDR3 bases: TGTGCCAGCACCTCGGGCGAACTAGCGGTTCAAGAGACCCAGTACTTC. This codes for CASTSGELAVQETQYF.

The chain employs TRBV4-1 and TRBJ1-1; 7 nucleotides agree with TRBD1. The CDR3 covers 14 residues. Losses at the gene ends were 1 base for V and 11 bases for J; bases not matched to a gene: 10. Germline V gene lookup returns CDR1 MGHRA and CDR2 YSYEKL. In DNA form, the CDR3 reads TGCGCCAGCAGCCAAGGACAGGGAGGCTCTGGGGCTTTCTTT. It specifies CASSQGQGGSGAFF.